The sequence of this T cell receptor (beta chain) was determined in a study of CD8+ T cells in alopecia areata. The treatment: oral pan-JAK inhibitor, 5-10 mg twice daily. Researchers took lesional scalp punch biopsies and peripheral blood from people who were alopecia areata patients. The CDR3 consists of 16 residues. Germline assignment: CDR1 ENHRY and CDR2 SYGVKD. V lost 1 base, J lost 0 bases, and 3 bases stayed unmatched. Following RNA extraction, reverse transcription yielded cDNA that acted as the sequencing template. Data came from immunoSEQ multiplex PCR; TCRdb stores just in-frame clones and leaves some out. The sample contains 100,000 to 130,000 clones, 84% of which appear only once. Worth noting for this clone: The antigen remains unidentified.

Study-wide results and caveats: Among the top 100, expanded CD8+ clones were significantly decreased by tofacitinib, as was scalp clonality. Whether baseline CD8+ expansion is linked to response remains uncertain, given a single nonresponder.

The sequence derives from a human donor with alopecia areata. Material: CD8+ T cells sorted from blood, obtained at week 24, from a patient treated with tofacitinib. This chain uses TRBV10-3 with TRBJ2-7; 10 bases line up with TRBD1. The CDR3 nucleotides read TGTGCCATCAGTGAGTTAGGGACAGGGGACTCCTACGAGCAGTACTTC. It yields the protein CAISELGTGDSYEQYF.